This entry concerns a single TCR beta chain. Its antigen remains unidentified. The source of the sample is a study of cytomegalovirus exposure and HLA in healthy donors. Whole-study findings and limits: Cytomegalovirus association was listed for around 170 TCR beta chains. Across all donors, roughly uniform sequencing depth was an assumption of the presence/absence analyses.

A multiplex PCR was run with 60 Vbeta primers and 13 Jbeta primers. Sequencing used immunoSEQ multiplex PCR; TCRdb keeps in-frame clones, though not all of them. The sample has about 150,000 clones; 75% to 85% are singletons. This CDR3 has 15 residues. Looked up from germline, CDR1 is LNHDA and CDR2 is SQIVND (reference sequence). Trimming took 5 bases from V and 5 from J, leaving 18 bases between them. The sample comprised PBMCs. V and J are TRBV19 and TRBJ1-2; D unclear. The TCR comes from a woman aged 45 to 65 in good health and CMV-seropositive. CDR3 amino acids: CASSLTFGSGYGYTF. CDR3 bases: TGTGCCAGTAGTCTCACGTTCGGGTCGGGGTATGGCTACACCTTC.